The sequence of this T cell receptor (beta chain) was determined in a study of blood T cells in healthy people across ages. With 4 bases clipped from V and 7 bases from J, the junction kept 7 bases outside the gene matches. The CDR3 covers 16 residues. Germline V CDR1 and CDR2: SGDLS, YYNGEE. Next came a second PCR, run for about 7 to 12 cycles, which used a sample-barcoded 5' primer along with a J-beta primer mix. TCRdb re-derived calls from the 5' RACE reads in MiXCR, one entry per CDR3 protein. The data show about 1.4 million distinct CDR3 sequences, with approximately 63% seen just once and 6.5% to 8.5% held by the top ten.

The TCR comes from a man younger than 35 in good health. The rearrangement joins TRBV9 to TRBJ2-1; 14 nucleotides line up with TRBD2. Sequenced input: blood. The CDR3 sequence: CASSIGTSGGRNEQFF. The CDR3 DNA sequence: TGTGCCAGCAGCATAGGGACTAGCGGGGGCAGGAATGAGCAGTTCTTC.